Listed below are T cell receptor beta chains from one sample, sequenced in a study of cytomegalovirus exposure and HLA in healthy donors. Sequenced by immunoSEQ multiplex PCR; TCRdb stores in-frame clones only, minus some. This repertoire shows 180,000 or so clones, 77% found once; its top ten account for 3% to 4.5%. Sequences were obtained from PBMCs. All receptors come from a woman in her sixties or seventies in good health and CMV-seropositive. The CDR3 runs from the conserved cysteine through the conserved F or W. The order of the fields is V gene, D gene, J gene, clone size, CDR3 protein, CDR3 DNA. The D gene is left open where the match is weak. Some rows mark clone size as missing; the rest say once, few, many or name a class of expanded clone.

v_gene: TRBV4-1
d_gene: TRBD1
j_gene: TRBJ2-1
abundance: .
CDR3aa: CASRSDRYNEQFF
CDR3nt: TGCGCCAGCAGGTCGGACAGGTACAATGAGCAGTTCTTC

v_gene: TRBV9
d_gene: .
j_gene: TRBJ1-1
abundance: .
CDR3aa: CASALGNSLNTEAFF
CDR3nt: TGTGCCAGCGCCCTGGGCAACTCTTTGAACACTGAAGCTTTCTTT

v_gene: TRBV28
d_gene: .
j_gene: TRBJ1-2
abundance: .
CDR3aa: CASSFSGGDYGYTF
CDR3nt: TGTGCCAGCAGTTTTTCGGGGGGGGACTATGGCTACACCTTC

v_gene: TRBV4-3
d_gene: .
j_gene: TRBJ2-6
abundance: .
CDR3aa: CASSQDRPGLVSGANGLTF
CDR3nt: TGCGCCAGCAGCCAAGATCGCCCGGGTTTAGTATCTGGGGCCAACGGCCTGACTTTC

v_gene: TRBV4-2
d_gene: .
j_gene: TRBJ2-7
abundance: .
CDR3aa: CASSGSSYEQYF
CDR3nt: TGTGCCAGCAGCGGGAGCTCCTACGAGCAGTACTTC

v_gene: TRBV27
d_gene: .
j_gene: TRBJ2-3
abundance: .
CDR3aa: CASSLLAGSVNADTQYF
CDR3nt: TGTGCCAGCAGTTTATTGGCGGGGTCGGTTAACGCAGATACGCAGTATTTT

v_gene: TRBV23-1
d_gene: TRBD1
j_gene: TRBJ2-5
abundance: .
CDR3aa: CASSPGTGMETQYF
CDR3nt: TGCGCCAGCAGTCCCGGGACAGGGATGGAGACCCAGTACTTC

v_gene: TRBV7-8
d_gene: TRBD1
j_gene: TRBJ2-7
abundance: few
CDR3aa: CASSPDRRSYEQYF
CDR3nt: TGTGCCAGCAGCCCGGACAGGCGATCCTACGAGCAGTACTTC

v_gene: TRBV7-8
d_gene: .
j_gene: TRBJ1-2
abundance: .
CDR3aa: CASSLPGNYGYTF
CDR3nt: TGTGCCAGCAGCTTACCAGGGAACTATGGCTACACCTTC

v_gene: TRBV5-4
d_gene: .
j_gene: TRBJ1-4
abundance: once
CDR3aa: CASSSTPTTNEKLFF
CDR3nt: TGTGCCAGCAGCTCGACACCCACAACTAATGAAAAACTGTTTTTT

v_gene: TRBV18
d_gene: TRBD1
j_gene: TRBJ1-1
abundance: .
CDR3aa: CASSLGTVGSTLAFF
CDR3nt: TGTGCCAGCTCACTTGGGACAGTTGGCTCCACTTTAGCTTTCTTT

v_gene: TRBV27
d_gene: .
j_gene: TRBJ2-1
abundance: .
CDR3aa: CASSYGRPTEQFF
CDR3nt: TGTGCCAGCAGTTATGGGCGCCCCACTGAGCAGTTCTTC

v_gene: TRBV28
d_gene: TRBD2
j_gene: TRBJ2-1
abundance: .
CDR3aa: CASSSPGLADSYNEQFF
CDR3nt: TGTGCCAGCAGTTCGCCGGGACTAGCGGACTCCTACAATGAGCAGTTCTTC

v_gene: TRBV19
d_gene: .
j_gene: TRBJ1-1
abundance: .
CDR3aa: CASSIGPAKGAFF
CDR3nt: TGTGCCAGTAGTATTGGTCCTGCGAAGGGGGCTTTCTTT

v_gene: TRBV5-4
d_gene: TRBD1
j_gene: TRBJ2-1
abundance: .
CDR3aa: CASSPGQSSYNEQFF
CDR3nt: TGTGCCAGCAGCCCGGGACAGAGCTCCTACAATGAGCAGTTCTTC

v_gene: TRBV7-9
d_gene: .
j_gene: TRBJ1-2
abundance: .
CDR3aa: CASSLVAGGYGYTF
CDR3nt: TGTGCCAGCAGCTTAGTGGCAGGAGGTTATGGCTACACCTTC

v_gene: TRBV2
d_gene: .
j_gene: TRBJ1-4
abundance: .
CDR3aa: CASSENGQRGEKLFF
CDR3nt: TGTGCCAGCAGTGAAAATGGGCAGCGGGGTGAAAAACTGTTTTTT

v_gene: TRBV2
d_gene: .
j_gene: TRBJ1-2
abundance: .
CDR3aa: CASSEKVRGYTF
CDR3nt: TGTGCCAGCAGTGAGAAGGTCAGGGGCTACACCTTC

v_gene: TRBV2
d_gene: .
j_gene: TRBJ1-3
abundance: .
CDR3aa: CASSEGGYSGNTIYF
CDR3nt: TGTGCCAGCAGTGAGGGCGGGTACTCTGGAAACACCATATATTTT

v_gene: TRBV7-9
d_gene: TRBD2
j_gene: TRBJ2-5
abundance: .
CDR3aa: CASSWTSGGSETQYF
CDR3nt: TGTGCCAGCAGCTGGACTAGCGGGGGGTCAGAGACCCAGTACTTC

v_gene: TRBV29-1
d_gene: TRBD2
j_gene: TRBJ2-3
abundance: .
CDR3aa: CSVERSGEGPDTQYF
CDR3nt: TGCAGCGTTGAAAGGTCGGGGGAGGGCCCAGATACGCAGTATTTT

v_gene: TRBV4-3
d_gene: .
j_gene: TRBJ1-3
abundance: .
CDR3aa: CASSQERGKAGNTIYF
CDR3nt: TGCGCCAGCAGCCAAGAAAGGGGCAAAGCTGGAAACACCATATATTTT

v_gene: TRBV7-9
d_gene: .
j_gene: TRBJ1-3
abundance: .
CDR3aa: CASSLAGGTGNTIYF
CDR3nt: TGTGCCAGCAGCCTAGCGGGGGGTACTGGAAACACCATATATTTT

v_gene: TRBV23-1
d_gene: .
j_gene: TRBJ2-1
abundance: few
CDR3aa: CASSQSKTVTTTSSYNEQFF
CDR3nt: TGCGCCAGCAGTCAATCGAAAACTGTGACAACCACGAGCTCCTACAATGAGCAGTTCTTC

v_gene: TRBV7-8
d_gene: .
j_gene: TRBJ1-1
abundance: .
CDR3aa: CASSFRGSEAFF
CDR3nt: TGTGCCAGCAGCTTTAGGGGTTCTGAAGCTTTCTTT

v_gene: TRBV23-1
d_gene: TRBD1
j_gene: TRBJ1-3
abundance: .
CDR3aa: CASSQSNATGPRGWTRGSGNTIYF
CDR3nt: TGCGCCAGCAGTCAATCGAACGCCACGGGACCAAGGGGCTGGACCAGGGGGTCTGGAAACACCATATATTTT

v_gene: TRBV6-1
d_gene: .
j_gene: TRBJ1-1
abundance: .
CDR3aa: CASSQGRALNTEAFF
CDR3nt: TGTGCCAGCAGTCAAGGCAGGGCGTTGAACACTGAAGCTTTCTTT

v_gene: TRBV29-1
d_gene: .
j_gene: TRBJ2-7
abundance: .
CDR3aa: CSVEGSTYEQYF
CDR3nt: TGCAGCGTAGAGGGTTCAACCTACGAGCAGTACTTC

v_gene: TRBV6-5
d_gene: .
j_gene: TRBJ2-7
abundance: once
CDR3aa: CASSYRDHTYEQYF
CDR3nt: TGTGCCAGCAGTTACCGAGATCATACCTACGAGCAGTACTTC

v_gene: TRBV4-2
d_gene: TRBD2
j_gene: TRBJ2-2
abundance: .
CDR3aa: CASSQEGGGPNTGELFF
CDR3nt: TGTGCCAGCAGCCAAGAGGGCGGGGGACCCAACACCGGGGAGCTGTTTTTT

v_gene: TRBV7-2
d_gene: .
j_gene: TRBJ2-1
abundance: .
CDR3aa: CASSPRGSYNEQFF
CDR3nt: TGTGCCAGCAGCCCGCGCGGGTCCTACAATGAGCAGTTCTTC

v_gene: TRBV19
d_gene: TRBD1
j_gene: TRBJ1-1
abundance: .
CDR3aa: CASISRTGFWLGTEAFF
CDR3nt: TGTGCCAGTATCTCCCGGACAGGGTTTTGGTTGGGCACTGAAGCTTTCTTT

v_gene: TRBV7-6
d_gene: TRBD1
j_gene: TRBJ2-7
abundance: .
CDR3aa: CASSLYGTGSGEQYF
CDR3nt: TGTGCCAGCAGCCTATACGGGACAGGGTCTGGAGAGCAGTACTTC

v_gene: TRBV4-2
d_gene: TRBD1
j_gene: TRBJ1-5
abundance: few
CDR3aa: CASSQDLPPDRSFYSNQPQHF
CDR3nt: TGTGCCAGCAGCCAAGATCTACCTCCGGACAGGTCGTTCTATAGCAATCAGCCCCAGCATTTT

v_gene: TRBV30
d_gene: .
j_gene: TRBJ2-7
abundance: .
CDR3aa: CAWSATVGLNYEQYF
CDR3nt: TGTGCCTGGAGTGCTACGGTGGGACTTAACTACGAGCAGTACTTC

v_gene: TRBV7-2
d_gene: TRBD1
j_gene: TRBJ1-5
abundance: few
CDR3aa: CASSLPGQGYQPQHF
CDR3nt: TGTGCCAGCAGCTTACCGGGACAGGGATATCAGCCCCAGCATTTT

v_gene: TRBV2
d_gene: TRBD1
j_gene: TRBJ1-4
abundance: .
CDR3aa: CASSGTGVGEKLFF
CDR3nt: TGTGCCAGCAGTGGAACAGGGGTGGGGGAAAAACTGTTTTTT

v_gene: TRBV7-2
d_gene: TRBD2
j_gene: TRBJ2-7
abundance: .
CDR3aa: CASSLEGTSGAYEQYF
CDR3nt: TGTGCCAGCAGCTTAGAAGGGACTAGCGGGGCTTACGAGCAGTACTTC

v_gene: TRBV19
d_gene: TRBD1
j_gene: TRBJ2-7
abundance: .
CDR3aa: CASTKTGTGTRQYF
CDR3nt: TGTGCCAGTACCAAAACCGGGACAGGGACCCGGCAGTACTTC

v_gene: TRBV28
d_gene: TRBD1
j_gene: TRBJ1-4
abundance: .
CDR3aa: CASSLSDRGGEKLFF
CDR3nt: TGTGCCAGCAGTTTATCGGACAGGGGTGGTGAAAAACTGTTTTTT

v_gene: TRBV11-2
d_gene: TRBD1
j_gene: TRBJ2-2
abundance: .
CDR3aa: CASSLGQGWTGELFF
CDR3nt: TGTGCCAGCAGCCTCGGACAGGGATGGACCGGGGAGCTGTTTTTT

v_gene: TRBV9
d_gene: TRBD1
j_gene: TRBJ1-1
abundance: .
CDR3aa: CASSVPTGVNTEAFF
CDR3nt: TGTGCCAGCAGCGTCCCAACAGGGGTTAACACTGAAGCTTTCTTT

v_gene: TRBV6-4
d_gene: TRBD1
j_gene: TRBJ1-4
abundance: .
CDR3aa: CASSRTQGAEKLFF
CDR3nt: TGTGCCAGCAGTCGAACCCAGGGGGCTGAAAAACTGTTTTTT

v_gene: TRBV5-1
d_gene: .
j_gene: TRBJ1-1
abundance: few
CDR3aa: CASMSNTEAFF
CDR3nt: TGCGCCAGCATGAGTAACACTGAAGCTTTCTTT

v_gene: TRBV30
d_gene: .
j_gene: TRBJ1-6
abundance: .
CDR3aa: CAWSLAGVYNSPLHF
CDR3nt: TGTGCCTGGAGCTTGGCAGGGGTCTATAATTCACCCCTCCACTTT

v_gene: TRBV19
d_gene: TRBD2
j_gene: TRBJ2-2
abundance: .
CDR3aa: CASSKGGLAGRTGELFF
CDR3nt: TGTGCCAGTAGTAAAGGGGGACTAGCGGGGCGGACCGGGGAGCTGTTTTTT

v_gene: TRBV7-8
d_gene: TRBD2
j_gene: TRBJ2-7
abundance: .
CDR3aa: CASSFQGRTSGIVPYEQYF
CDR3nt: TGTGCCAGCAGCTTTCAAGGGAGGACTAGCGGGATTGTCCCTTACGAGCAGTACTTC

v_gene: TRBV6-6
d_gene: TRBD1
j_gene: TRBJ2-2
abundance: .
CDR3aa: CASSYPGQGRTGELFF
CDR3nt: TGTGCCAGCAGTTACCCTGGACAGGGGAGAACCGGGGAGCTGTTTTTT

v_gene: TRBV18
d_gene: .
j_gene: TRBJ1-1
abundance: .
CDR3aa: CASSQGANTEAFF
CDR3nt: TGTGCCAGCTCACAAGGGGCGAACACTGAAGCTTTCTTT

v_gene: TRBV7-9
d_gene: .
j_gene: TRBJ2-7
abundance: .
CDR3aa: CASSLSGPEQYF
CDR3nt: TGTGCCAGCAGCTTATCAGGGCCCGAGCAGTACTTC

v_gene: TRBV9
d_gene: TRBD1
j_gene: TRBJ2-2
abundance: .
CDR3aa: CASSVGPGQANTGELFF
CDR3nt: TGTGCCAGCAGCGTTGGTCCGGGACAGGCGAACACCGGGGAGCTGTTTTTT

v_gene: TRBV9
d_gene: TRBD2
j_gene: TRBJ2-7
abundance: .
CDR3aa: CASSAQGTSPYEQYF
CDR3nt: TGTGCCAGCAGCGCCCAAGGGACTAGTCCGTACGAGCAGTACTTC

v_gene: TRBV15
d_gene: TRBD1
j_gene: TRBJ1-5
abundance: .
CDR3aa: CATSTRDREDSNQPQHF
CDR3nt: TGTGCCACCAGCACCCGGGACAGGGAAGATAGCAATCAGCCCCAGCATTTT

v_gene: TRBV5-1
d_gene: TRBD1
j_gene: TRBJ2-5
abundance: .
CDR3aa: CASELGTGGSEETQYF
CDR3nt: TGCGCCAGCGAATTGGGGACAGGGGGTTCGGAGGAGACCCAGTACTTC

v_gene: TRBV4-2
d_gene: .
j_gene: TRBJ2-3
abundance: .
CDR3aa: CASSQGTDWGNTDTQYF
CDR3nt: TGTGCCAGCAGCCAAGGTACCGATTGGGGCAACACAGATACGCAGTATTTT

v_gene: TRBV7-6
d_gene: TRBD2
j_gene: TRBJ2-2
abundance: .
CDR3aa: CASSLTGGTNTGELFF
CDR3nt: TGTGCCAGCAGCTTAACGGGGGGTACGAACACCGGGGAGCTGTTTTTT

v_gene: TRBV9
d_gene: .
j_gene: TRBJ2-2
abundance: .
CDR3aa: CASSPPGGDITGELFF
CDR3nt: TGTGCCAGCAGCCCCCCAGGCGGGGATATCACCGGGGAGCTGTTTTTT

v_gene: TRBV19
d_gene: TRBD2
j_gene: TRBJ2-2
abundance: .
CDR3aa: CASSRGSPREGTGELFF
CDR3nt: TGTGCCAGTTCCCGCGGGAGCCCCAGGGAGGGCACCGGGGAGCTGTTTTTT

v_gene: TRBV14
d_gene: .
j_gene: TRBJ2-7
abundance: once
CDR3aa: CASSQAGWGYEQYF
CDR3nt: TGTGCCAGCAGCCAAGCGGGGTGGGGCTACGAGCAGTACTTC

v_gene: TRBV29-1
d_gene: TRBD1
j_gene: TRBJ1-2
abundance: .
CDR3aa: CSVEAPGTGSYGYTF
CDR3nt: TGCAGCGTTGAAGCTCCTGGGACAGGGAGTTATGGCTACACCTTC